This T cell receptor beta chain is from a study of cytomegalovirus exposure and HLA in healthy donors (dated by TCRdb to 2016 to 2017). About the full investigation: A later analysis indicated that the 120 validation repertoires were generated on the platform also employed for the 700 or so repertoires of the first cohort. The study was designed to test whether signatures of past pathogen exposure could be identified by cataloging public T cell receptors. In addition to the first cohort of several hundred subjects, a separate validation cohort of approximately 120 different subjects was used. The study combined high-throughput TCR immunosequencing, statistical association of individual TCRs with disease status, and machine learning to predict cytomegalovirus infection status.

Here is what the overall study found, with its caveats: The validation cohort had no HLA typing available for a later analysis, so co-occurrence within that cohort was assessed over all 130 or so repertoires. While some public TCRs were present in many individuals, most TCR sequences turned up only very rarely across donors. Of the cluster scores, 85% to 95% were above 0 in a later analysis, which found that TCRs clustered in the first cohort also tended to co-occur in the roughly 130 validation repertoires. The study gave a list of about 150 TCR beta chains associated with cytomegalovirus. Cytomegalovirus status was reported to be diagnosed by the classifier with high specificity and sensitivity in both the original and validation cohorts. According to the authors, the approach could potentially be generalized to other disease states and immunological phenotypes. In vitro tests confirmed that a few of the cytomegalovirus-associated TCR beta chains recognize cytomegalovirus antigens.

The receptor library was made with the immunoSEQ multiplex PCR assay. Processing in the source paper ran as follows. A statistical classification framework was built for diagnosing cytomegalovirus status from the catalog of TCR beta chain sequences. Entries here come from immuneACCESS through TCRdb and include only in-frame sequences with V and J called. Some clones fail to appear in such tables; in the studies checked, an unresolved V gene covers under half of the shortfall, and the cause of the remainder is unknown. V, J and clone size derive from that table, while D and trimming were established from the DNA sequence. The sample table lists over 200,000 clones, just over 85% of them with a count of one. The top ten clones comprise 2.9% of the sample. This clone was detected only once. Its antigen has not been determined. No much larger clonotype is one base removed from it; base qualities were not supplied.

The donors were included in the validation cohort of 100 to 150 subjects, a group kept apart from the roughly 670-subject first cohort. Ends trimmed: V by 4 bases, J by 7 bases; bases unmatched to a gene: 13. The CDR3 sequence holds 15 residues, the cysteine and phenylalanine included. The entry retains the CDR3 DNA only, 45 bases that are in frame from base 1. CDR1 and CDR2 (SGHDT, YYEEEE) derive from the germline V gene. The clonotype originates from a woman aged 18 to 35 in good health and CMV-seronegative. The chain is made from TRBV5-6 and TRBJ2-7, with 8 bases in between that match TRBD2. What was sequenced was PBMCs. The nucleotide sequence reads TGTGCCAGCAGCCCCGGGCAGCGGGAGTCGTGGGAGCAGTACTTC. This yields the protein CASSPGQRESWEQYF.